This passage covers 10 T cell receptor beta chains from one sample sequenced in a study of blood T cell repertoires in COVID-19. Only in-frame clones appear in the TCRdb table, and some are missing; sequencing was by immunoSEQ multiplex PCR. The repertoire has about 63,000 clones, about three quarters of them found once; the top ten carry roughly 47%. Sequenced input: peripheral blood. Every receptor here comes from an elderly woman with acute or convalescent COVID-19.

The chain has TRBV28 and TRBJ1-1; D might be TRBD1 (6 bases). The V end lost 6 bases, the J end lost 10 bases, and 15 bases lay between the germline ends. CDR3 size: 12 residues. Germline-derived CDR1 and CDR2 are MDHEN and SYDVKM. The CDR3 spells CASSLKGGGAFF. The CDR3 region has the DNA TGTGCCAGCAGCCTAAAGGGGGGGGGAGCTTTCTTT.

The rearrangement uses TRBV24-1 and TRBJ1-2; D is uncertain. V lost 4 bases to trimming and J lost 3 bases, with 20 bases between them. Germline V gene sequence: CDR1 KGHDR, CDR2 SFDVKD. This CDR3 is built from 17 residues. Here the CDR3 reads CATSDRPHPEADYGYTF. In DNA, the CDR3 is TGTGCCACCAGTGACCGCCCCCATCCGGAGGCGGACTATGGCTACACCTTC.

This clone was recorded a few times. The CDR3 DNA is TGTGCCAGCAGTCCACGACTAGCCCTGAACACCGGGGAGCTGTTTTTT. It is translated as CASSPRLALNTGELFF. The chain links TRBV28 to TRBJ2-2; 7 bases match TRBD2. J gave up 1 base and V 5 bases, and 7 bases lay outside the gene matches. The CDR3 loop spans 16 amino acids. The germline V gene encodes CDR1 MDHEN and CDR2 SYDVKM. The full variable domain, rest sourced from reference TRBV28 and TRBJ2-2, is DVKVTQSSRYLVKRTGEKVFLECVQDMDHENMFWYRQDPGLGLRLIYFSYDVKMKEKGDIPEGYSVSREKKERFSLILESASTNQTSMYLCASSPRLALNTGELFFGEGSRLTVL.

V usage is TRBV9 and J usage is TRBJ2-1, with TRBD2 as a possible D gene (6 bases). This CDR3 comprises 15 residues. The V and J ends lost 3 bases and 6 bases respectively, with 16 bases between them. CDR1 is SGDLS, CDR2 YYNGEE, per germline. In DNA form, the CDR3 reads TGTGCCAGCAGCGACGGCGGGGAAGGGTTCAATGAGCAGTTCTTC. This gives the protein CASSDGGEGFNEQFF.

This clone came up a few times. The gene calls are TRBV2 and TRBJ1-5; D might be TRBD1 (6 bases). Germline V lookup: CDR1 SNHLY, CDR2 FYNNEI. V lost 6 bases to trimming and J lost 3 bases, with 15 bases between them. This CDR3 contains 15 residues. CDR3 DNA: TGTGCCAGCAGACCCGACAGGCACCCCAATCAGCCCCAGCATTTT. This encodes CASRPDRHPNQPQHF.

With respect to this clone: A junction end diverges from the germline sequence, so it may reflect a read error. The J gene is TRBJ2-1, the V gene TRBV7-7, with 12 bases aligning to TRBD2. The germline CDR1 and CDR2 sequences are SSHAT and FNYEAQ (reference sequence). The CDR3 contains 14 residues. CDR3 amino acids: CASSLVLAGGEQFF. CDR3 sequence (DNA): TGTGCTAGCAGCTTAGTACTAGCGGGGGGTGAGCAGTTCTTC.

As to this clone: Other DNA sequences in this sample translate to the same CDR3. The rearrangement joins TRBV3-1 (or the pseudogene TRBV3-2) to TRBJ2-7; D gene unclear. The CDR3 has 11 amino acids. The V gene lost 3 bases and the J gene lost 7 bases, with 7 bases spanning the gap. Germline loops: CDR1 LGHDT, CDR2 YNNKEL (reference sequence). CDR3 in amino acids: CASSQVSEQYF. In DNA, the CDR3 is TGTGCCAGCAGCCAGGTCAGTGAGCAGTACTTC.

J is TRBJ2-1 and V is TRBV19, with D maybe TRBD2 (5 bases). The germline V gene encodes CDR1 LNHDA and CDR2 SQIVND (reference sequence). Trimming removed 4 bases at V and 0 bases at J, with 16 bases between. There are 17 residues in the CDR3. The chain's CDR3 is CASSTPYGEGSYNEQFF. As DNA, the CDR3 is TGTGCCAGTAGTACGCCCTACGGAGAGGGCTCCTACAATGAGCAGTTCTTC.

The chain employs TRBV6-2 or TRBV6-3 and TRBJ1-1, with 8 bases identical to TRBD1. Unmatched junction bases numbered 6, after V lost 5 bases and J lost 1 base. The germline gives CDR1 MNHEY, CDR2 SVGEGT. There are 15 residues in the CDR3. The CDR3 bases are TGTGCCAGCAGTACCCCGACAGGGGAGAACACTGAAGCTTTCTTT. Translation gives CASSTPTGENTEAFF.

This clone was observed a handful of times. DNA of the CDR3: TGTGCCAGCAGTTACGACTCTAGCTCTGGAAACACCATATATTTT. Its protein product is CASSYDSSSGNTIYF. The chain carries TRBV6-5 and TRBJ1-3; no clear D. Trimming took 2 bases from V and 0 from J, leaving 8 bases between them. The CDR3 totals 15 residues. Per germline, CDR1 MNHEY and CDR2 SVGAGI.